This TCR beta chain derives from a study of breast tumors, draining lymph nodes, adjacent tissues. Study-wide results and limits: Most tumor T cells seemingly derive from lymph node, then expand in tumor.

Breast cancer patients provided tissue from their axillary draining lymph nodes. This clonotype has a count of ten or more. What it binds is not known. The CDR3 length is 17 residues. CDR1 is LGHNA and CDR2 is YSLEER in the germline V gene. V dropped 0 bases and J dropped 2 bases, with 14 bases sitting between them. TCRdb passed the multiplex PCR reads through MiXCR, listing each CDR3 protein once. This table holds around 300,000 distinct CDR3 sequences, around 30% found once. The sequence was obtained from a female donor with breast cancer. Some clones in this sample may be carry-over from other donors' samples. What was sequenced was axillary lymph node tissue. The rearrangement joins TRBV4-3 to TRBJ1-5, with D possibly matching TRBD1 (5 bases). CDR3 sequence (DNA): TGCGCCAGCAGCCAAGATGTATCGGGGGTACGCAATCAGCCCCAGCATTTT. Its protein product is CASSQDVSGVRNQPQHF.